The entry that follows covers one T cell receptor beta chain sequence. Its antigen remains unidentified. Amplification of TCR beta CDR3 regions used RNA transcripts. In the first round, RT-PCR was carried out with HTBI primers, and a multiplex PCR formed the second round. One entry per CDR3 protein, called by TCRdb with MiXCR from the multiplex PCR reads. The table includes around 520,000 distinct CDR3 sequences, approximately 35% detected once. CDR1 is SGHDN and CDR2 is FVKESK in the germline V gene. The CDR3 consists of 15 residues. V was clipped by 0 bases and J by 4 bases, with 12 bases between them. Uncontrolled infections, other autoimmune diseases, pregnancy or lactation barred patients from enrollment. A diagnosis was made from clinical symptoms together with serum thyroxine, TRAb, thyroid ultrasound and orbital computed tomography. These data belong to a study of Graves' ophthalmopathy and Graves' hyperthyroidism.

Study results and limitations: Most expanded clonotypes from thyroid (those above 0.001 frequency) were also found in blood.

The sequence came from an adult man with Graves' hyperthyroidism. The chain has TRBV14 and TRBJ2-5; D is ambiguous. The sequenced sample was peripheral blood or thyroid tissue (not recorded which). The chain's CDR3 is CASSQDIGVPETQYF. CDR3 DNA: TGTGCCAGCAGCCAAGACATAGGAGTTCCAGAGACCCAGTACTTC.